Listed here is a single T cell receptor beta chain. The target antigen is unknown. These data come from a study of post-analysis software for immune sequencing data. Broader study findings: Patients showed TRBV5-6, TRBV5-1 and TRBV20-1 among four to six TRBV segments more frequent than in controls. By F measure, samples from a shared preparation batch strongly co-clustered.

CDR3 length: 14 amino acids. Germline V gene lookup returns CDR1 MNHEY and CDR2 SVGAGI. V was cut by 2 bases and J by 5 bases, with 10 bases left in between. Unique-molecular-identifier-tagged TCR beta cDNA libraries were used. In TCRdb, the PCR reads were re-called with MiXCR into one record per CDR3 protein. The sample lists approximately 440,000 distinct CDR3 sequences, roughly 46% occurring once. The chain joins TRBV6-5 to TRBJ2-1; D remains ambiguous. The sequenced sample was blood. The source is a girl aged 10-17 years with multiple sclerosis. The CDR3 region is CASSYLSKNNEQFF. In nucleotides, the CDR3 is TGTGCCAGCAGTTACCTCTCTAAAAACAATGAGCAGTTCTTC.